This paragraph covers one TCR beta chain sequence. Its target is unknown. This sample was taken from a study of post-analysis software for immune sequencing data. Study-wide points: Patients showed TRBV5-6, TRBV5-1 and TRBV20-1 among four to six TRBV segments more frequent than in controls.

This CDR3 contains 15 residues. The J segment lost 2 bases and the V segment lost 8 bases, leaving 10 bases of the junction unmatched. Built from TCR beta cDNA, the libraries had unique molecular identifiers in them. TCRdb redid the calling of the PCR reads with MiXCR, one entry per CDR3 protein. This repertoire shows approximately 260,000 distinct CDR3 sequences, about 40% found once; its top ten account for under 5.5%. The sequence was collected from a girl aged 10 to 17 with multiple sclerosis. This chain joins TRBV12-3 or TRBV12-4 and TRBJ2-3; 7 bases are a match to TRBD2. Specimen: blood. The chain's CDR3 is CASCSGRMNTDTQYF. In DNA, the CDR3 is TGTGCCAGCTGTTCCGGGAGGATGAACACAGATACGCAGTATTTT.